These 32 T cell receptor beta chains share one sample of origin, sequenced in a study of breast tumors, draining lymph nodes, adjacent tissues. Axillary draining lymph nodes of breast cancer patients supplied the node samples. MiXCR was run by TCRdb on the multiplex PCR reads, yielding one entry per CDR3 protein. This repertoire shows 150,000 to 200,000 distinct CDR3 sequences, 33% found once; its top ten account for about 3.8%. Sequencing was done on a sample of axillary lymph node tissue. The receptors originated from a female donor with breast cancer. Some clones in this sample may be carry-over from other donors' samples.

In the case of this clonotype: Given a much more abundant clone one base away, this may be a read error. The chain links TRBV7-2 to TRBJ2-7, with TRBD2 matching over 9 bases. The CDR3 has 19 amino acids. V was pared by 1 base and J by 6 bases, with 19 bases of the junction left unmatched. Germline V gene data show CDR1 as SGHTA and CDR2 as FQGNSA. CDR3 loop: CASSLGASRIGTSPSEQYF. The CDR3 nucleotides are TGTGCCAGCAGCTTAGGGGCCTCCCGTATCGGGACTAGCCCTAGCGAGCAGTACTTC.

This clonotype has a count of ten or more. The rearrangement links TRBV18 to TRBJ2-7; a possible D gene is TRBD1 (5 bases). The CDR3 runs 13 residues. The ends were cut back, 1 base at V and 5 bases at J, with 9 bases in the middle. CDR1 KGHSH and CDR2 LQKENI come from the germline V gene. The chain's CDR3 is CASSPLARDEQYF. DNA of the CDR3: TGTGCCAGCTCACCACTTGCCAGGGACGAGCAGTACTTC.

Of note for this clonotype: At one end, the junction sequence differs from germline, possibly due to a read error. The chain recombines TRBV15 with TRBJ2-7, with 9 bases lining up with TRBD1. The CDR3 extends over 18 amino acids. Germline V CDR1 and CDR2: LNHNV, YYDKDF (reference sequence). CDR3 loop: CTTSTVLLPGQGNHEQYF. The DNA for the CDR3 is TGTACCACCAGCACGGTCCTACTCCCGGGACAGGGTAACCACGAGCAGTACTTC.

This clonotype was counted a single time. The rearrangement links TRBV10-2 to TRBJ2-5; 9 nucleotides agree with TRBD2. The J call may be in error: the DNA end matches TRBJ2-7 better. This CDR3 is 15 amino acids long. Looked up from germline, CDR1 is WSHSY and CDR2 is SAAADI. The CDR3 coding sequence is TGCGCCAGCAGGGTAGCGGGGGACGGAACCTACGAGCAGTACTTC. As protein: CASRVAGDGTYEQYF.

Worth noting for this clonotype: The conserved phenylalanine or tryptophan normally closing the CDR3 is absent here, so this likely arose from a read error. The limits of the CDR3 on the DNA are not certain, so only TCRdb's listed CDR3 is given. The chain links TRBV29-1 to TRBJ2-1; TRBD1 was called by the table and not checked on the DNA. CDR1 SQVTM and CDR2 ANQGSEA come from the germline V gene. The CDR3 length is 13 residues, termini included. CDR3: CSVVRGPYNEQLS.

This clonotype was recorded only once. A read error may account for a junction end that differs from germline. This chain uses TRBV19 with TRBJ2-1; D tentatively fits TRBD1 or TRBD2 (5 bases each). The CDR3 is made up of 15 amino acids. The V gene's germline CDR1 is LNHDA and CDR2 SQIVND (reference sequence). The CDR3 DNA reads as TGTGCCAGTAGGCCCCGGGACCCCAATTACAGTGAGCAGTTCTTC. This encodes CASRPRDPNYSEQFF.

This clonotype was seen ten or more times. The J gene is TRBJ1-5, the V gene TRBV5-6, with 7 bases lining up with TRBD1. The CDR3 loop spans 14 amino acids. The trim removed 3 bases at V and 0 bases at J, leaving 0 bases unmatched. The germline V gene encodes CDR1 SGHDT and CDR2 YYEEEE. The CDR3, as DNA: TGTGCCAGCAGCTGGACAGGTAGCAATCAGCCCCAGCATTTT. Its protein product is CASSWTGSNQPQHF.

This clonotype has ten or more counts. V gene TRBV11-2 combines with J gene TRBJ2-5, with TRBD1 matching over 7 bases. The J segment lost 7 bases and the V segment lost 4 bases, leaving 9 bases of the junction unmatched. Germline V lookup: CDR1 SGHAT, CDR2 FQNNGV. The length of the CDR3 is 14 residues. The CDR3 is CASSSNRQGVTQYF. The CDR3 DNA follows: TGTGCCAGCAGCTCGAACCGACAGGGAGTGACCCAGTACTTC. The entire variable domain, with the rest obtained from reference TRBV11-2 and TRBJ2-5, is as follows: EAGVAQSPRYKIIEKRQSVAFWCNPISGHATLYWYQQILGQGPKLLIQFQNNGVVDDSQLPKDRFSAERLKGVDSTLKIQPAKLEDSAVYLCASSSNRQGVTQYFGPGTRLLVL.

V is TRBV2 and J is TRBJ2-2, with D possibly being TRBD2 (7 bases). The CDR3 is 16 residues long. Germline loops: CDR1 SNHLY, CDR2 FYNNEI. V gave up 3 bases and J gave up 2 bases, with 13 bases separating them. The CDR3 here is CASSDAGGGNTGELFF. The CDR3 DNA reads TGTGCCAGCAGTGATGCGGGCGGGGGCAACACCGGGGAGCTGTTTTTT.

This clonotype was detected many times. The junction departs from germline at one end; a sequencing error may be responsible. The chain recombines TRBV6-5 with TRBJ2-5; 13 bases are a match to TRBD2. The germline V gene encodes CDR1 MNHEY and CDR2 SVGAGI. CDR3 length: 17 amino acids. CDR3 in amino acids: CASKKGRTSGGQGTQYF. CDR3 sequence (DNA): TGTGCCAGCAAAAAGGGGCGGACTAGCGGGGGCCAAGGGACCCAGTACTTC.

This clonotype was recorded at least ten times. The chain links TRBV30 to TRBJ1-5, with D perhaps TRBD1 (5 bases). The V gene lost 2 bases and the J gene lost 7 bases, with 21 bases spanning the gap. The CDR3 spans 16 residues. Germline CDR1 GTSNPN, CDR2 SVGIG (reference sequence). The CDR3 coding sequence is TGTGCCTGGAGTCCCCAGGGACGAGTGATAAGCCAGCCCCAGCATTTT. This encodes CAWSPQGRVISQPQHF.

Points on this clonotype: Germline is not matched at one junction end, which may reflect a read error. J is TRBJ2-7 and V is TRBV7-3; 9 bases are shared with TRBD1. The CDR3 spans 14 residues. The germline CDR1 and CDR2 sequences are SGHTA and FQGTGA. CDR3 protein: CASSPGQGDYKQHF. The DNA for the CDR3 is TGTGCCAGCAGCCCGGGACAGGGAGACTACAAGCAGCACTTC.

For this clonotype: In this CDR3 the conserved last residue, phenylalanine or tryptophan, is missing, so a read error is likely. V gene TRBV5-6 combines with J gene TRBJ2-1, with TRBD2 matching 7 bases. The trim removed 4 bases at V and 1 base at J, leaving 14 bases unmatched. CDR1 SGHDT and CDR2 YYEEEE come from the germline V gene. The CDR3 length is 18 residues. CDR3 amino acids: CASSPTSARGSSYNEQFS. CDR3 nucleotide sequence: TGTGCCAGCAGCCCCACCTCCGCGCGGGGGAGTTCCTACAATGAGCAGTTCTCC.

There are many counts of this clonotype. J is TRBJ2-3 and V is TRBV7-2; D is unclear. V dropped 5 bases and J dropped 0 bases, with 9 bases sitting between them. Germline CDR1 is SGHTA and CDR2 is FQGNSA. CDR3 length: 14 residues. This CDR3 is CASSPTHSTDTQYF. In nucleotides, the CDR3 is TGTGCCAGCAGCCCGACGCACAGCACAGATACGCAGTATTTT.

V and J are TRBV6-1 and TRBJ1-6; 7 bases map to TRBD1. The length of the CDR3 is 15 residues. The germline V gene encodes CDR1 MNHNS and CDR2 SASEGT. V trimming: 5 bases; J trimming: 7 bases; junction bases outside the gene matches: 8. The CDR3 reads CASSRSGTANSPLHF. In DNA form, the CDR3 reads TGTGCCAGCAGTCGCTCCGGGACAGCGAATTCACCCCTCCACTTT.

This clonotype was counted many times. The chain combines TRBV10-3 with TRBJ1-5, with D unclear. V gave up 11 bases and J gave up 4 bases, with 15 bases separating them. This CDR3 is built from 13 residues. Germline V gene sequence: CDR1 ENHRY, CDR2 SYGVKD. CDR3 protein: CAVGPEPNQPQHF. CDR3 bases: TGTGCCGTCGGCCCGGAGCCGAATCAGCCCCAGCATTTT.

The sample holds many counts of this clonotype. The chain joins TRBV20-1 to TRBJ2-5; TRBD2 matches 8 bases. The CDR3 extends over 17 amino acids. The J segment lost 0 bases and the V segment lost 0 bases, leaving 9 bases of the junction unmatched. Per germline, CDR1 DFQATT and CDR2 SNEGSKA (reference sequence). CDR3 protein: CSARDYRVAGYQETQYF. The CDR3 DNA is TGCAGTGCTAGAGATTATAGGGTAGCGGGGTACCAAGAGACCCAGTACTTC.

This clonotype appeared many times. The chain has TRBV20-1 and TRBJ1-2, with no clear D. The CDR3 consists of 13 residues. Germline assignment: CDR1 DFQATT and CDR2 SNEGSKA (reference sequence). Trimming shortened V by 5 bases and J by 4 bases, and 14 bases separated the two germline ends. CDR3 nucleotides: TGCAGTGCTGACAAGGGATTTGGCTATGGCTACACCTTC. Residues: CSADKGFGYGYTF.

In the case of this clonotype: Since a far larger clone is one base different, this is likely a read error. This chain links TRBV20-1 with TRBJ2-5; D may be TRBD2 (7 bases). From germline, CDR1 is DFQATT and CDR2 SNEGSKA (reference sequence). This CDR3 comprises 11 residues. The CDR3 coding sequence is TGCGGTGCTAGAGGGGGGGAGACCCAGTCCTTC. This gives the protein CGARGGETQSF.

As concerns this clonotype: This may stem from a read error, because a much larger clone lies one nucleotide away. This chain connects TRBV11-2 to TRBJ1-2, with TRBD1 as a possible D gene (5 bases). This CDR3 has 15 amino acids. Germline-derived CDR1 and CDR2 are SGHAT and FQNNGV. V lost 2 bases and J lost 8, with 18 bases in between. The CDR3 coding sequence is TGTGCCAGCAGCTTACTCGCCGGGCCGGGGGGAGGCTACACCTTC. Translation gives CASSLLAGPGGGYTF.

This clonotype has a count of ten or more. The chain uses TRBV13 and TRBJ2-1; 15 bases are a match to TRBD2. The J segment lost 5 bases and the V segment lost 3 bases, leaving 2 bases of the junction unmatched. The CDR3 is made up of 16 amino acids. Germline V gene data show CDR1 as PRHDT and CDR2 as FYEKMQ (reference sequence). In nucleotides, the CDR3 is TGTGCCAGCAGCTTCTGGACTAGCGGGGGGGACAATGAGCAGTTCTTC. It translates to CASSFWTSGGDNEQFF.

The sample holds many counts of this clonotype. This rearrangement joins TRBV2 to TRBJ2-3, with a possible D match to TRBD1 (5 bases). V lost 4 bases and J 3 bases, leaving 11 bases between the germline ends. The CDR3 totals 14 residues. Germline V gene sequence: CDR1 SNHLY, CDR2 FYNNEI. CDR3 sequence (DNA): TGTGCCAGCAGTGGCAGGGAAAGGACAGATACGCAGTATTTT. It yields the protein CASSGRERTDTQYF. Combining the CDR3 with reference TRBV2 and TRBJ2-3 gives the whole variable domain EPEVTQTPSHQVTQMGQEVILRCVPISNHLYFYWYRQILGQKVEFLVSFYNNEISEKSEIFDDQFSVERPDGSNFTLKIRSTKLEDSAMYFCASSGRERTDTQYFGPGTRLTVL.

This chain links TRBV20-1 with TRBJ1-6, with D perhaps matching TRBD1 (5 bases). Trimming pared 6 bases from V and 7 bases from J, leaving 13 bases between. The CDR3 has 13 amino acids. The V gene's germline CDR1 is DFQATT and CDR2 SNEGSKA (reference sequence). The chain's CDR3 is CSARSGTNSPLHF. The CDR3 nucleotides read TGCAGTGCCAGATCAGGGACGAATTCACCCCTCCACTTT.

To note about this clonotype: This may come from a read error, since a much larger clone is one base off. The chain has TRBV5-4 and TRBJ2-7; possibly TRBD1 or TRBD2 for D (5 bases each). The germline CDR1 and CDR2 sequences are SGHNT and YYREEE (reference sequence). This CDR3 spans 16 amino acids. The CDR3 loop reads CANSLSGPGPTYEQYF. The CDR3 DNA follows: TGTGCCAACAGCTTGTCAGGACCGGGGCCCACCTACGAGCAGTACTTC.

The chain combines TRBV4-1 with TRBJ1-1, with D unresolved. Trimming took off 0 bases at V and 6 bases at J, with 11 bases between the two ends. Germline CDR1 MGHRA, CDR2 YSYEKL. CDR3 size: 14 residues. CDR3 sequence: CASSQDIRTAEAFF. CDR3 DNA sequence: TGCGCCAGCAGCCAAGATATTCGGACCGCTGAAGCTTTCTTT.

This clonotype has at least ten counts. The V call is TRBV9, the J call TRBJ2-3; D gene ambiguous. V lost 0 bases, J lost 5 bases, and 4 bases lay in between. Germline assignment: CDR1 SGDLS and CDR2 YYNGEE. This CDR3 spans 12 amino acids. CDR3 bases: TGTGCCAGCAGCGTAGCAGGAGATACGCAGTATTTT. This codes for CASSVAGDTQYF.

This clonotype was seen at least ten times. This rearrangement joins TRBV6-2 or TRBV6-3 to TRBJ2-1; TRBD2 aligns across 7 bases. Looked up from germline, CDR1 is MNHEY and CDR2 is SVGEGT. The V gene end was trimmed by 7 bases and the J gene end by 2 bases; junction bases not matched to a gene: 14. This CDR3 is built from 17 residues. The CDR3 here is CASNLGDLAGAYNEQFF. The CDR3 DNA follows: TGTGCCAGCAACCTCGGGGATTTGGCGGGGGCCTACAATGAGCAGTTCTTC.

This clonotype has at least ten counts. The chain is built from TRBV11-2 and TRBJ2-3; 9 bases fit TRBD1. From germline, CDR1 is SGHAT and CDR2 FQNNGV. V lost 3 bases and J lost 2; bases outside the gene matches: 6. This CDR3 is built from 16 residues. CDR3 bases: TGTGCCAGCAGCTTGGGACAGGGTCCGAACACAGATACGCAGTATTTT. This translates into CASSLGQGPNTDTQYF.

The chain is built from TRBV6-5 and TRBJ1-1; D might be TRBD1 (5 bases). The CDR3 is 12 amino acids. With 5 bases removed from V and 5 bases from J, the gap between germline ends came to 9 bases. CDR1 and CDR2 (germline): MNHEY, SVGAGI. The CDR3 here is CASSTGGTEAFF. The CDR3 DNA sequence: TGTGCCAGCAGTACCGGGGGGACTGAAGCTTTCTTT.

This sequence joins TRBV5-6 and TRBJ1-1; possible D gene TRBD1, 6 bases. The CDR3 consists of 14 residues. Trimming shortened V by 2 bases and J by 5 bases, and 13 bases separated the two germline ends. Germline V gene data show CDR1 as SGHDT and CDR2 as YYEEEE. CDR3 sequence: CASSLLSGVTEAFF. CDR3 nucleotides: TGTGCCAGCAGCTTACTTTCAGGGGTTACTGAAGCTTTCTTT.

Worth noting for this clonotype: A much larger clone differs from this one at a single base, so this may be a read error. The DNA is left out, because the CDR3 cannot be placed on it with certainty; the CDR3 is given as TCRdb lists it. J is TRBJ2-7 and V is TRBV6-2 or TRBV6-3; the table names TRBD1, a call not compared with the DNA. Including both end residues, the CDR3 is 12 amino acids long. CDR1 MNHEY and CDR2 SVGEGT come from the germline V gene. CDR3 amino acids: CTSVDSKYEQYF.

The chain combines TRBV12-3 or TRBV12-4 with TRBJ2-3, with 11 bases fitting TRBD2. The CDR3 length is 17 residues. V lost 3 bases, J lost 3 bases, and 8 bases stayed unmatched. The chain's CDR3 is CASSFALSGGGTDTQYF. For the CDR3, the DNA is TGTGCCAGCAGTTTCGCGCTTAGCGGGGGGGGTACAGATACGCAGTATTTT.